This T cell receptor beta chain comes out of a study of OX40 agonist ivuxolimab in advanced cancers. As for the study in general: Males comprised approximately 84% of the group, whose mean age was 60 years (range 23 to 79).

Germline V gene sequence: CDR1 SGDLS, CDR2 YYNGEE. There are 14 residues in the CDR3. V lost 4 bases, J lost 8 bases, and 16 bases lay in between. With regard to this clone: As yet, its antigen is unknown.

General study findings and limits: Clones of CD4+ and CD8+ blood T cells grew by week 6 at doses of 0.1 to 3.0 mg/kg. Nonresponders included some who also had low normalized T-cell clonal expansion.

This table comes from immunoSEQ multiplex PCR, and its TCRdb copy is limited to in-frame clones, with some not included. Counted here are 11,000 to 15,000 clones, 93% occurring once; the ten biggest clones make up around a fifth. The chain uses TRBV9 and TRBJ1-3; a possible D gene is TRBD1 (6 bases). This specimen consisted of CD4+ or CD8+ T cells sorted from blood, obtained in a trial of the OX40 agonist ivuxolimab. This receptor was taken from an adult with an advanced solid tumor such as melanoma, head and neck, liver or kidney cancer. The CDR3 reads CASSLRQVGDTIYF. CDR3 sequence (DNA): TGTGCCAGCAGCCTAAGACAGGTCGGAGACACCATATATTTT.